One and the same sample provided the 4 T cell receptor beta chains below, sequenced in a study of glioma-infiltrating T cells after dendritic cell vaccination. TCRdb's table, derived via immunoSEQ multiplex PCR, lists solely in-frame clones and lacks some. The table shows approximately 90,000 clones, with approximately 87% occurring only once. Specimen: blood, collected before dendritic cell vaccination. These receptors were taken from a human donor with glioblastoma.

The chain joins TRBV5-1 to TRBJ2-3; D perhaps matches TRBD2 (7 bases). Germline V gene sequence: CDR1 SGHRS, CDR2 YFSETQ. The CDR3 is made up of 16 amino acids. V was shortened by 0 bases and J by 3 bases, with 14 bases between the two germline ends. CDR3 protein: CASSLGLRGRTDTQYF. DNA of the CDR3: TGCGCCAGCAGCTTGGGGTTGCGGGGGCGAACAGATACGCAGTATTTT.

The chain joins TRBV4-2 to TRBJ1-5; 8 bases agree with TRBD1. CDR1 LGHNA and CDR2 YNFKEQ come from the germline V gene. V lost 2 bases, J lost 1 base, and 7 bases stayed unmatched. There are 17 residues in the CDR3. CDR3 nucleotide sequence: TGTGCCAGCAGCCAACAGGGCGGGACAGGCAGCAATCAGCCCCAGCATTTT. Protein product: CASSQQGGTGSNQPQHF.

This chain links TRBV9 with TRBJ1-1; 12 bases align to TRBD1. J gave up 1 base and V 0 bases, and 4 bases lay outside the gene matches. In germline, CDR1 is SGDLS, CDR2 YYNGEE. This CDR3 is built from 17 residues. The CDR3 sequence is CASSVVTGQGANTEAFF. The CDR3, as DNA: TGTGCCAGCAGCGTAGTGACGGGACAGGGGGCGAACACTGAAGCTTTCTTT.

The chain is built from TRBV6-6 and TRBJ2-2, with 7 bases matching TRBD1. V shed 5 bases, J shed 4 bases, and the junction held 4 bases outside the gene matches. CDR3 length: 14 amino acids. Germline CDR1 reads MNHNY; CDR2 reads SVGAGI (reference sequence). This CDR3 reads CASSKGQTTGELFF. The CDR3 DNA reads TGTGCCAGCAGTAAGGGACAGACCACCGGGGAGCTGTTTTTT.